The clone carrying this T cell receptor beta chain was seen many times. What it binds is unknown. One end of the junction varies from germline; a read error may be responsible. This CDR3 is built from 15 residues. TCRdb reanalysed the reads using MiXCR and keeps one entry per CDR3 protein. The table records 60,000 to 75,000 distinct CDR3 sequences, 3% to 4% of them present only once. These data come from a study of T cell repertoires in cytomegalovirus infection. Study conclusions and caveats: Identification of carriers of CMV plus the relevant HLA was performed using cumulative public TCR beta family frequency.

The chain has TRBV5-3 and TRBJ1-3; tentatively, D is TRBD1 (6 bases). TRBV5-3 has ORF status, its function being uncertain. The sequence came from a human donor in good health (CMV status not recorded). Some clones in this sample may be carry-over from other donors' samples. What was sequenced was PBMCs. CDR3 sequence: CASSLGGSKGNTIYF. The DNA of the CDR3 is TGTGCCAGCAGCTTGGGGGGCAGCAAAGGAAACACCATATATTTT.